The next 11 T cell receptor beta chains were all read from a single sample in a study of T cell repertoires in cytomegalovirus infection. These receptors lack a known antigen. TCRdb reprocessed the reads via MiXCR and lists one record per CDR3 protein. The table has about 470,000 distinct CDR3 sequences, about two fifths seen once. The sequences come from cultured PBMCs, collected from culture after CMV antigen stimulation. The receptors here all came from a human donor in good health (CMV status not recorded). Some clones in this sample may be carry-over from other donors' samples.

The J gene is TRBJ1-6, the V gene TRBV5-4; D not certain. The CDR3 runs to 14 residues. CDR1 and CDR2 (germline): SGHNT, YYREEE (reference sequence). The V gene lost 3 bases and the J gene lost 7 bases, with 11 bases spanning the gap. The CDR3 DNA follows: TGTGCCAGCAGCTCACAGACGGAAAATTCACCCCTCCACTTT. As protein: CASSSQTENSPLHF.

The chain couples TRBV11-2 to TRBJ1-1, with no clear D. This CDR3 contains 13 residues. The germline CDR1 and CDR2 sequences are SGHAT and FQNNGV. Trimming left V 6 bases short and J 5 bases short, with 13 bases between. CDR3 protein: CASSGPGGTEAFF. In DNA form, the CDR3 reads TGTGCCAGCAGTGGGCCCGGAGGTACTGAAGCTTTCTTT.

This clonotype was recorded a few times. The chain employs TRBV12-3 or TRBV12-4 and TRBJ2-4, with TRBD2 identical over 7 bases. The CDR3 is 14 residues long. V lost 8 bases, J lost 2 bases, and 6 bases stayed unmatched. The chain's CDR3 is CASPVGGTKNIQYF. CDR3 DNA sequence: TGTGCCAGCCCCGTGGGGGGGACCAAAAACATTCAGTACTTC.

The V gene is TRBV5-4, the J gene TRBJ2-7; 9 bases fit TRBD1. The germline V gene encodes CDR1 SGHNT and CDR2 YYREEE (reference sequence). Germline trimming cut 0 bases from V and 5 bases from J; bases unmatched to any gene: 9. The CDR3 covers 16 residues. The CDR3 protein is CASSLARTGDGDEQYF. Here the CDR3 DNA reads TGTGCCAGCAGCTTGGCCCGGACAGGGGATGGAGACGAGCAGTACTTC.

The V and J genes are TRBV20-1 and TRBJ2-3; TRBD1 or TRBD2 may be the D gene (5 bases each). This CDR3 region has 17 residues. Germline V lookup: CDR1 DFQATT, CDR2 SNEGSKA (reference sequence). The V gene lost 3 bases and the J gene lost 1 base, with 20 bases spanning the gap. This CDR3 reads CSASGWGSLEGTDTQYF. In DNA, the CDR3 is TGCAGTGCTAGCGGATGGGGGAGTCTAGAGGGCACAGATACGCAGTATTTT.

The chain employs TRBV25-1 and TRBJ2-2; the D call may be TRBD1 or TRBD2 (5 bases each). CDR1 and CDR2 from the germline V gene are MGHDK and SYGVNS. There are 20 residues in the CDR3. Trimming pared 3 bases from V and 3 bases from J, leaving 26 bases between. CDR3 in amino acids: CASSEGPLGVLDQYTGELFF. CDR3 DNA sequence: TGTGCCAGCAGTGAGGGGCCTTTGGGGGTTCTTGATCAATACACCGGGGAGCTGTTTTTT.

This clonotype was recorded a few times. This rearrangement joins TRBV28 to TRBJ1-4, with TRBD1 as a possible D gene (5 bases). Trimming removed 5 bases at V and 5 bases at J, with 9 bases between. Per germline, CDR1 MDHEN and CDR2 SYDVKM. The CDR3 runs 13 residues. The CDR3 nucleotides read TGTGCCAGCAGTCCTCAGGGAAATGAAAAACTGTTTTTT. It codes for CASSPQGNEKLFF.

The V gene is TRBV7-2, the J gene TRBJ2-7; D might be TRBD2 (5 bases). The length of the CDR3 is 15 residues. Trimming left V 2 bases short and J 2 bases short, with 13 bases between. CDR1 and CDR2 (germline): SGHTA, FQGNSA. The CDR3 here is CASSLKLTEAYEQYF. As DNA, the CDR3 is TGTGCCAGCAGCTTAAAGTTGACGGAGGCCTACGAGCAGTACTTC.

This clonotype occurred a few times. The genes are TRBV12-3 or TRBV12-4 and TRBJ2-2; D is possibly TRBD1 (6 bases). The germline V and J ends were trimmed by 7 bases and 4 bases, with 13 bases remaining between them. This CDR3 spans 14 amino acids. The CDR3 here is CASIRQDTTGELFF. The CDR3 region has the DNA TGTGCCAGCATCCGACAGGATACCACCGGGGAGCTGTTTTTT.

This clonotype occurred a few times. The chain couples TRBV7-2 to TRBJ1-4; 8 positions match TRBD1. Trimming at V came to 8 bases and at J to 8 bases, leaving 10 bases not matched to a gene. The CDR3 runs 14 residues. Germline lookup yields CDR1 SGHTA and CDR2 FQGNSA. CDR3 DNA: TGTGCCAGCGGAGCGACAGGGGCAGGCGAAAAACTGTTTTTT. This encodes CASGATGAGEKLFF.

This clonotype was picked up a small number of times. The V and J genes are TRBV12-3 or TRBV12-4 and TRBJ2-7; no definite D call. The CDR3 loop spans 14 amino acids. V was cut by 7 bases and J by 0 bases, with 13 bases left in between. Here the CDR3 DNA reads TGTGCCAGCACGGTTAGCCGAGACTCCTACGAGCAGTACTTC. It specifies CASTVSRDSYEQYF.